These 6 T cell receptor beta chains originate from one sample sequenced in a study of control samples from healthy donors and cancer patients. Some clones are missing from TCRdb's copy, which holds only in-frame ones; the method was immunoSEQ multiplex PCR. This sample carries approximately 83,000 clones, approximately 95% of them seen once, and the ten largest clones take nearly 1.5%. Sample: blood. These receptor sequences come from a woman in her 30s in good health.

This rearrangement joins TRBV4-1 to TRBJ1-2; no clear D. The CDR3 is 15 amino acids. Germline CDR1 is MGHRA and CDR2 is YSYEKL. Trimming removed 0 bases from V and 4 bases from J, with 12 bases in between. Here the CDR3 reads CASSQEGALVYGYTF. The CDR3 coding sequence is TGCGCCAGCAGCCAAGAGGGAGCCCTGGTCTATGGCTACACCTTC.

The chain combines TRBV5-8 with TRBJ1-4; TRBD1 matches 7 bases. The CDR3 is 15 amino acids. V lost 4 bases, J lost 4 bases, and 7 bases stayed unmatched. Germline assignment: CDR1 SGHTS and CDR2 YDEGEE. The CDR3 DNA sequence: TGTGCCAGCAGCCCCTGGACAGGCCTTAATGAAAAACTGTTTTTT. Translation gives CASSPWTGLNEKLFF.

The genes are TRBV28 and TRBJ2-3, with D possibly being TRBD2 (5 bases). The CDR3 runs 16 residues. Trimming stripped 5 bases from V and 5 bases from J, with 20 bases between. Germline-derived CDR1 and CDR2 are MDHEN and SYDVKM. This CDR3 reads CASSPLASVVVDTQYF. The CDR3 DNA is TGTGCCAGCAGTCCCTTAGCGAGCGTCGTTGTAGATACGCAGTATTTT.

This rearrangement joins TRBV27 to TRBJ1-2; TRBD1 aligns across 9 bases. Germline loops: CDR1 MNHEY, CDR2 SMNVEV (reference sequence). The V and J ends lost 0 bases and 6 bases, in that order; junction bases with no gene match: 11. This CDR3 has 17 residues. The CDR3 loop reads CASSLSGMTDRGNGYTF. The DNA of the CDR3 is TGTGCCAGCAGTTTATCGGGGATGACAGACAGGGGGAATGGCTACACCTTC.

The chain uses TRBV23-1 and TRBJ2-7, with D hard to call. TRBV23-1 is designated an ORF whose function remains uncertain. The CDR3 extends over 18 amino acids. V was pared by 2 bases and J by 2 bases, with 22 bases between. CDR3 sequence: CASSQPRLTKTVPYEQYF. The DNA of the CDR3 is TGCGCCAGCAGTCAACCCCGATTGACCAAGACGGTTCCCTACGAGCAGTACTTC.

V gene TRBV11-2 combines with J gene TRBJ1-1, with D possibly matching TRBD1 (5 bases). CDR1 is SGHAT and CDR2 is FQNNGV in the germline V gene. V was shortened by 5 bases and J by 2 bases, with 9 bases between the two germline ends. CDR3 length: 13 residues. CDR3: CASSRDRNTEAFF. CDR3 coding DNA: TGTGCCAGCAGCAGGGACCGAAACACTGAAGCTTTCTTT.